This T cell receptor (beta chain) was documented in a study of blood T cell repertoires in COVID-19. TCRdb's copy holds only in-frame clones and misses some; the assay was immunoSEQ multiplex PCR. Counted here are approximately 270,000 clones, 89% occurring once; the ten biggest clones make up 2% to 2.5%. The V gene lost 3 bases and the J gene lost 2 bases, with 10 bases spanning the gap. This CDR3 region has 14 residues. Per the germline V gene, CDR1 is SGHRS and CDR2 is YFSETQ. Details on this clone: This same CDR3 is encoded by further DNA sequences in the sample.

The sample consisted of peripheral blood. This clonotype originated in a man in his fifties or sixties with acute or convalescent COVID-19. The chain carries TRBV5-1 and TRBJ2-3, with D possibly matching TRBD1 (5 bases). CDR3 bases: TGCGCCAGCAGCTCGCAGGGCCTCACAGATACGCAGTATTTT. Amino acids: CASSSQGLTDTQYF.